Sequencing of this TCR beta chain was carried out in a study of CD8+CD57+ T cells in acquired aplastic anemia. Study as a whole: An average of approximately 3.2 ug of DNA was obtained from sorted CD4+ and CD8+ cells. Reads per healthy sample averaged about 10 million (CD4+) and some 11 million (CD8+).

Per the germline V gene, CDR1 is LNHDA and CDR2 is SQIVND (reference sequence). The CDR3 runs 14 residues. V was clipped by 3 bases and J by 3 bases; unmatched bases: 5. The study profiled TCR beta VDJ and CDR3 using genomic DNA as template. TCRdb itself ran the reads through MiXCR, one entry per CDR3 protein. The sample includes about 220,000 distinct CDR3 sequences, approximately 35% of them seen just once. The study's findings and limits: With respect to CD8+ Simpson's diversity, patients and controls did not differ significantly. Both patients and controls carried the same twenty-nine CD8+ CDR3 sequences.

This clonotype was recorded at least ten times. Antigen unknown. The V and J genes are TRBV19 and TRBJ2-7, with 7 bases matching TRBD1. The sequenced sample was sorted CD4+, CD8+, or CD8+CD57+ T cells (not recorded which) from PBMCs. This TCR was sampled from a human donor in good health, serving as a control. CDR3 sequence (DNA): TGTGCCAGTAGTATTGGGACAGCAGGCTACGAGCAGTACTTC. Translating it yields CASSIGTAGYEQYF.